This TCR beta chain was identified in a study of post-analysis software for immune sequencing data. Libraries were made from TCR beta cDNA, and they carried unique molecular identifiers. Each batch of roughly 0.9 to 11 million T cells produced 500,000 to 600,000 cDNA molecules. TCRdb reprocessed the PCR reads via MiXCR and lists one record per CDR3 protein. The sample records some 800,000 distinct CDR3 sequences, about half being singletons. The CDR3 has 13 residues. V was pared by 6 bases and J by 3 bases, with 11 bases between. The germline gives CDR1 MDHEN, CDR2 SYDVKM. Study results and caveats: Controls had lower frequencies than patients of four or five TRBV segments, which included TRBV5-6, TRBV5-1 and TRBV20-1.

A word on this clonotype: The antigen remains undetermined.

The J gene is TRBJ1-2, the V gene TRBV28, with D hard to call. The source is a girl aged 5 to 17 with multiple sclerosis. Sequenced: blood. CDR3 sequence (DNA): TGTGCCAGCAGGTCCAGGCGGGACTATGGCTACACCTTC. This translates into CASRSRRDYGYTF.